A single sample gave rise to the 15 T cell receptor beta chains below, sequenced in a study of shared clonotypes between healthy human individuals. CD45RO-negative, CCR7-selected cells formed the naive CD8 fraction, which excluded terminally differentiated effector memory CD45RA+ cells. Some clones are missing from TCRdb's copy, which holds only in-frame ones; the method was immunoSEQ multiplex PCR. The sample has some 600,000 clones, 95% to 97% seen once; the top ten hold roughly 0.1%. The source material was naive CD8+ T cells sorted from blood. The receptors come from a woman in her 30s in good health.

The chain links TRBV27 to TRBJ2-5, with 8 bases lining up with TRBD1. Per germline, CDR1 MNHEY and CDR2 SMNVEV (reference sequence). This CDR3 spans 16 amino acids. V gave up 2 bases and J gave up 13 bases; unmatched junction bases: 18. CDR3 nucleotide sequence: TGTGCCAGCAGTTTAACCCCAGGGGGCTCATGGTCCGTTTTGTACTTC. Its protein product is CASSLTPGGSWSVLYF.

The rearrangement joins TRBV4-2 to TRBJ1-1, with 9 bases identical to TRBD1. The CDR3 runs 15 residues. The J segment lost 5 bases and the V segment lost 4 bases, leaving 8 bases of the junction unmatched. Germline lookup yields CDR1 LGHNA and CDR2 YNFKEQ. The DNA of the CDR3 is TGTGCCAGCAGCCCACAGGACAGGGGCCTTACTGAAGCTTTCTTT. It codes for CASSPQDRGLTEAFF.

V and J are TRBV7-8 and TRBJ2-1; 12 bases line up with TRBD2. The V gene end was trimmed by 5 bases and the J gene end by 6 bases; junction bases not matched to a gene: 8. The CDR3 is made up of 16 amino acids. Germline CDR1 is SGHVS and CDR2 is FQNEAQ. CDR3 nucleotides: TGTGCCAGCAGCGAACGACTAGCGGGAGTGGTCAATGAGCAGTTCTTC. This encodes CASSERLAGVVNEQFF.

This chain uses TRBV19 with TRBJ2-1; D uncertain. CDR3 length equals 15 residues. CDR1 and CDR2 (germline): LNHDA, SQIVND (reference sequence). The V gene lost 3 bases and the J gene lost 0 bases, with 9 bases spanning the gap. The CDR3 loop reads CASSIIGISYNEQFF. The CDR3 DNA reads TGTGCCAGTAGTATTATTGGAATCTCCTACAATGAGCAGTTCTTC.

The chain has TRBV29-1 and TRBJ1-2; no clear D. V was pared by 6 bases and J by 4 bases, with 9 bases between. The CDR3 consists of 11 residues. Germline lookup yields CDR1 SQVTM and CDR2 ANQGSEA. In DNA form, the CDR3 reads TGCAGCGTAGGGCAGTTCTATGGCTACACCTTC. It encodes CSVGQFYGYTF.

V and J are TRBV28 and TRBJ2-7; no clear D gene. The CDR3 has 12 residues. Germline lookup yields CDR1 MDHEN and CDR2 SYDVKM. V lost 5 bases and J 3 bases, leaving 8 bases between the germline ends. CDR3 in DNA: TGTGCCAGCAGTGATCAGGTCTACGAGCAGTACTTC. Residues: CASSDQVYEQYF.

This clone appeared once. This chain uses TRBV5-1 with TRBJ2-1; D perhaps matches TRBD2 (5 bases). Germline CDR1 is SGHRS and CDR2 is YFSETQ. This CDR3 spans 16 amino acids. V lost 3 bases and J 3 bases, leaving 16 bases between the germline ends. The CDR3 nucleotides read TGCGCCAGCAGCTCCCCACTAGACCCCTACTACAATGAGCAGTTCTTC. Encoded protein: CASSSPLDPYYNEQFF.

CDR3 sequence reads: CASSQYTYTEAFF. The CDR3 bases are TGTGCCAGCAGTCAATACACCTACACTGAAGCTTTCTTT. The rearrangement uses TRBV27 and TRBJ1-1, with D unclear. V shed 5 bases and J shed 3 bases, with 10 bases lying between them. Per germline, CDR1 MNHEY and CDR2 SMNVEV (reference sequence). CDR3 length equals 13 residues.

This chain joins TRBV7-2 and TRBJ2-7; D is perhaps TRBD1 or TRBD2 (5 bases each). The CDR3 covers 15 residues. CDR1 is SGHTA, CDR2 FQGNSA, per germline. V gave up 2 bases and J gave up 3 bases, with 14 bases separating them. The CDR3 loop is CASSLTSGPNYEQYF. CDR3 coding DNA: TGTGCCAGCAGCTTAACTTCGGGACCAAACTACGAGCAGTACTTC.

The chain links TRBV4-1 to TRBJ2-1, with 14 bases lining up with TRBD2. Germline-derived CDR1 and CDR2 are MGHRA and YSYEKL. Trimming took 5 bases from V and 8 from J; bases not matched to a gene: 11. The CDR3 runs to 17 residues. CDR3 residues: CASSFSSGTSGRYEQFF. In nucleotides, the CDR3 is TGCGCCAGCAGCTTTTCGTCCGGGACTAGCGGGAGATATGAGCAGTTCTTC.

J is TRBJ1-4 and V is TRBV4-1; D ambiguous. Deletions cut 0 bases from V and 4 bases from J, with 15 bases between. The CDR3 has 17 amino acids. CDR1 MGHRA and CDR2 YSYEKL come from the germline V gene. This chain's CDR3 is CASSQDPHSTHNEKLFF. The CDR3 region has the DNA TGCGCCAGCAGCCAAGACCCCCACAGCACCCATAATGAAAAACTGTTTTTT.

The CDR3 coding sequence is TGCGCCAGCAGCCCCCTCGATGGGGGGAGTCGGTCCTACGAGCAGTACTTC. Protein product: CASSPLDGGSRSYEQYF. The chain has TRBV5-1 and TRBJ2-7; tentative D call: TRBD2 (6 bases). V lost 4 bases and J lost 1, with 21 bases in between. CDR3 size: 17 residues. The germline gives CDR1 SGHRS, CDR2 YFSETQ.

The CDR3: CASSQDQWVYEQYF. In DNA form, the CDR3 reads TGCGCCAGCAGCCAAGATCAATGGGTGTACGAGCAGTACTTC. The genes are TRBV4-1 and TRBJ2-7; no reliable D call. The CDR3 has 14 residues. Germline loops: CDR1 MGHRA, CDR2 YSYEKL. Trimming took 0 bases from V and 4 from J, leaving 10 bases between them.

This rearrangement joins TRBV6-6 to TRBJ2-3; D is undetermined. Deletions cut 0 bases from V and 2 bases from J, with 9 bases between. This CDR3 is 15 amino acids long. Germline V gives CDR1 MNHNY, CDR2 SVGAGI (reference sequence). CDR3 loop: CASSYSATLTDTQYF. The CDR3 coding sequence is TGTGCCAGCAGTTACTCGGCTACTCTCACAGATACGCAGTATTTT.

The chain has TRBV9 and TRBJ2-7; tentative D call: TRBD1 (6 bases). CDR1 is SGDLS, CDR2 YYNGEE, per germline. V lost 0 bases to trimming and J lost 6 bases, with 13 bases between them. CDR3 size: 14 residues. In nucleotides, the CDR3 is TGTGCCAGCAGCGTAGGAGGGGGAAGCGGCGAGCAGTACTTC. Its translation is CASSVGGGSGEQYF.